This is a list of T cell receptor beta chains from one sample in a study of cytomegalovirus exposure and HLA in healthy donors. Measured with immunoSEQ multiplex PCR; TCRdb has only the in-frame clones, and not every one. The sample records about 200,000 clones, 75% to 80% being singletons. Input material: PBMCs. The receptors shown here come from a young man in good health and CMV-seronegative. Both conserved end residues are part of each CDR3. D genes are given only for firm matches. Size is stated for part of the rows, as once, few or many counts, or as a class when the clone is expanded.

TRBV5-1	.	14	TRBJ2-7	.	TGCGCCAGCAGCTTGGTAGGGGAGGAGAGCGAGCAGTACTTC	CASSLVGEESEQYF
TRBV5-4	.	13	TRBJ2-3	.	TGTGCCAGCAGCTTAACTAGTGTAGATACGCAGTATTTT	CASSLTSVDTQYF
TRBV6-5	.	15	TRBJ1-3	.	TGTGCCAGCAGTTACGGTACCAGCTCTGGAAACACCATATATTTT	CASSYGTSSGNTIYF
TRBV30	.	14	TRBJ1-2	.	TGTGCCTGGAGTCCCGGGGAGGCTAACTATGGCTACACCTTC	CAWSPGEANYGYTF
TRBV12-5	once	18	TRBJ2-1	TRBD2	TGTGCTAGTGGTTTCTCCACCGGGACTAGCGGGACCGACAATGAGCAGTTCTTC	CASGFSTGTSGTDNEQFF
TRBV13	.	14	TRBJ2-1	TRBD1	TGTGCCAGCAGAAACAGGGGGTCCCACAATGAGCAGTTCTTC	CASRNRGSHNEQFF
TRBV7-9	few	15	TRBJ2-2	TRBD2	TGTTCCAGCAGCCCGACTAGCGGGGGGACCGGGGAGCTGTTTTTT	CSSSPTSGGTGELFF
TRBV7-9	few	15	TRBJ1-1	TRBD1	TGTGCCAGCAGCTACGGACAGGGTATGAACACTGAAGCTTTCTTT	CASSYGQGMNTEAFF
TRBV15	.	13	TRBJ2-7	.	TGTGCCACCAGCAGAGATCAGGTGGGGACTCAGTACTTC	CATSRDQVGTQYF
TRBV13	.	14	TRBJ2-1	.	TGTGCCAGCAGCCCTCGGACAGCTTACAATGAGCAGTTCTTC	CASSPRTAYNEQFF
TRBV19	.	14	TRBJ1-2	TRBD1	TGTGCCAGTAGTATTCTACAGGGGAGTTATGGCTACACCTTC	CASSILQGSYGYTF
TRBV28	few	17	TRBJ2-7	TRBD2	TGTGCCAGCAGTTCACCTCCGGGACTAGCGGAGCAATCCGAGCAGTACTTC	CASSSPPGLAEQSEQYF
TRBV6-1	.	15	TRBJ2-7	TRBD1	TGTGCCAGCAGTTCCGGGACAGGGTCATGGTACGAGCAGTACTTC	CASSSGTGSWYEQYF
TRBV6-1	.	15	TRBJ2-3	TRBD1	TGTGCCAGCGGGACCGGGACAGGGGTCACAGATACGCAGTATTTT	CASGTGTGVTDTQYF
TRBV6-6	few	14	TRBJ2-5	TRBD2	TGTGCCAGCACCCGCGGGGGGTACCAAGAGACCCAGTACTTC	CASTRGGYQETQYF
TRBV5-1	.	16	TRBJ2-3	TRBD1	TGCGCCAGCAGTCAACAGGGGACCCTTGGCACAGATACGCAGTATTTT	CASSQQGTLGTDTQYF
TRBV6-5	.	15	TRBJ2-7	TRBD1	TGTGCCAGCACCGAAAACAGGGGGCCCCCCTACGAGCAGTACTTC	CASTENRGPPYEQYF
TRBV27	once	14	TRBJ2-7	.	TGTGCCACCCGCTTAGAGTTACCCCCCTACGAGCAGTACTTC	CATRLELPPYEQYF
TRBV5-4	.	14	TRBJ2-1	.	TGTGCCAGCAACCCTAGCAGATCCTACAATGAGCAGTTCTTC	CASNPSRSYNEQFF
TRBV30	few	13	TRBJ1-5	.	TGTGCCTGGAGTCCGGGGGGCAATCAGCCCCAGCATTTT	CAWSPGGNQPQHF
TRBV28	.	15	TRBJ1-5	.	TGTGCCAGCAGTTTAGGTGGGGGGAGCAATCAGCCCCAGCATTTT	CASSLGGGSNQPQHF
TRBV11-3	once	12	TRBJ2-1	TRBD2	TGTGCCAGCAGCTTAGGCGGGAGGGATCAGTTCTTC	CASSLGGRDQFF
TRBV9	.	16	TRBJ2-5	TRBD1	TGTGCCAGCAGCGCACGACAGGGTTTAGGGGGAGAGACCCAGTACTTC	CASSARQGLGGETQYF
TRBV30	few	15	TRBJ1-2	TRBD1	TGTGCCTGGACCACCCCCGGGACAGCTAACTATGGCTACACCTTC	CAWTTPGTANYGYTF
TRBV5-4	once	16	TRBJ2-2	TRBD2	TGTGCCAGCAGCGGAGGACTAGCGGGAGGTACCGGGGAGCTGTTTTTT	CASSGGLAGGTGELFF
TRBV6-1	.	14	TRBJ2-3	.	TGTGCCAGCAGGATGGACAGCGGCCCAGATACGCAGTATTTT	CASRMDSGPDTQYF
TRBV5-1	.	17	TRBJ1-3	TRBD1	TGCGCCAGCAGCTTACAGGGGGCGCCAAACTCTGGAAACACCATATATTTT	CASSLQGAPNSGNTIYF
TRBV29-1	.	12	TRBJ2-7	.	TGCAGCGCCGCAGGGGCGGTCTACGAGCAGTACTTC	CSAAGAVYEQYF
TRBV13	.	14	TRBJ1-1	TRBD1	TGTGCCAGCAGCTTAGACAGGGGCTACACTGAAGCTTTCTTT	CASSLDRGYTEAFF
TRBV30	few	15	TRBJ2-7	.	TGTGCCTGGAGACTGCCCGGACAGCCGATCTACGAGCAGTACTTC	CAWRLPGQPIYEQYF
TRBV27	.	15	TRBJ2-7	TRBD2	TGTGCCAGCAGTTTTAGGAGCGGGGGGGCCGACGAGCAGTACTTC	CASSFRSGGADEQYF
TRBV5-1	.	14	TRBJ2-1	.	TGCGCCAGCAGCTTGATTAGTAATTACAATGAGCAGTTCTTC	CASSLISNYNEQFF
TRBV13	.	16	TRBJ2-3	TRBD1	TGTGCCAGCAGCCGACCTGGCCGGGACAGCCTGTTAACGCAGTATTTT	CASSRPGRDSLLTQYF
TRBV5-1	.	15	TRBJ2-5	.	TGCGCCAGCAGCTTTGAGGGAGAACAAGGGGAGACCCAGTACTTC	CASSFEGEQGETQYF
TRBV30	.	15	TRBJ1-4	.	TGTGCCTGGAGGGGAGTCAACGGGGGATATGAAAAACTGTTTTTT	CAWRGVNGGYEKLFF
TRBV5-5	.	17	TRBJ2-1	TRBD2	TGTGCCAGCAGCTTCTGGACTAGCGGGGGGGGTTACAATGAGCAGTTCTTC	CASSFWTSGGGYNEQFF
TRBV6-5	.	14	TRBJ2-1	TRBD2	TGTGCCAGCAGTTCCAGCGGGGGGGCCGATGAGCAGTTCTTC	CASSSSGGADEQFF
TRBV7-9	.	14	TRBJ1-5	TRBD1	TGTTCCAGCAGCTTAGACGGACAGGGTCAGCCCCAGCATTTT	CSSSLDGQGQPQHF
TRBV27	once	13	TRBJ2-7	.	TGTGCCAGCAGGAGAGGGAGTGGAAACGAGCAGTACTTC	CASRRGSGNEQYF
TRBV27	.	18	TRBJ2-4	.	TGTGCCAGCAGTTTAGATGCCCCGGGGAGGTCGGCCAAAAACATTCAGTACTTC	CASSLDAPGRSAKNIQYF
TRBV7-3	.	13	TRBJ2-5	.	TGTGCCAGCAGCCTCCGGACTGAGGGGACCCAGTACTTC	CASSLRTEGTQYF
TRBV2	.	14	TRBJ2-3	.	TGTGCCAGCAGCCCAAAGGGGGGGGCAGATACGCAGTATTTT	CASSPKGGADTQYF
TRBV27	.	14	TRBJ2-4	TRBD1	TGTGCCAGCAGTTTGACAGGGGCCAAAAACATTCAGTACTTC	CASSLTGAKNIQYF
TRBV30	.	14	TRBJ2-5	TRBD1	TGTGCCTGGCAACAGGGGAGTCGCCAAGAGACCCAGTACTTC	CAWQQGSRQETQYF
TRBV9	.	15	TRBJ2-3	TRBD2	TGTGCCAGCAGCGCCGGGACTAGCGGCACAGATACGCAGTATTTT	CASSAGTSGTDTQYF
TRBV15	.	14	TRBJ2-5	.	TGTGCCACCAGCAGAGATCGGACAGCAGAGACCCAGTACTTC	CATSRDRTAETQYF
TRBV19	few	15	TRBJ2-1	TRBD1	TGTGCCAGTAGCGACAGGGGGAGCTCCTACAATGAGCAGTTCTTC	CASSDRGSSYNEQFF
TRBV19	once	15	TRBJ2-7	.	TGTGCCAGTAGTGGGTCCGACGAATACTACTACGAGCAGTACTTC	CASSGSDEYYYEQYF
TRBV14	.	13	TRBJ2-7	.	TGTGCCAGCAGCCAAGAGCGGTCTCTCGAGCAGTACTTC	CASSQERSLEQYF
TRBV28	.	23	TRBJ1-3	TRBD1	TGTGCCAGCAGTTCTTCCGTCTGGGCGTCGGGACAGGAACGACGGGGTCTTGGAAACACCATATATTTT	CASSSSVWASGQERRGLGNTIYF